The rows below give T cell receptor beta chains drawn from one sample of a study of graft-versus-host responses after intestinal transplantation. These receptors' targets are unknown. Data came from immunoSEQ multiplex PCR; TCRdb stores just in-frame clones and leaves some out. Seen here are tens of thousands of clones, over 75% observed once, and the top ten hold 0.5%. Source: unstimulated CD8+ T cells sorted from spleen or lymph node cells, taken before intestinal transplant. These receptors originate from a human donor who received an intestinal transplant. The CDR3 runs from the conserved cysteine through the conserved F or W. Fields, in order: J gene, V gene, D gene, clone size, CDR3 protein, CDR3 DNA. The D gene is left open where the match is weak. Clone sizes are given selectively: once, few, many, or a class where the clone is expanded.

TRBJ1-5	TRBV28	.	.	CASSLRGIQPQHF	TGTGCCAGCAGTTTACGGGGGATTCAGCCCCAGCATTTT
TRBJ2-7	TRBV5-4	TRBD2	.	CASSWGTSGAYEQYF	TGTGCCAGCAGCTGGGGGACTAGCGGGGCCTACGAGCAGTACTTC
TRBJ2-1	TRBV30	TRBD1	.	CAWTGTGVNEQFF	TGTGCCTGGACCGGGACAGGGGTGAATGAGCAGTTCTTC
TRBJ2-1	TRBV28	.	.	CASSLAEYNEQFF	TGTGCCAGCAGTTTAGCAGAATACAATGAGCAGTTCTTC
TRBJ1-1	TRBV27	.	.	CASSLAGGTEAFF	TGTGCCAGCAGTTTGGCGGGGGGCACTGAAGCTTTCTTT
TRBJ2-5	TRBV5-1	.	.	CASSFAGSKETQYF	TGCGCCAGCAGCTTTGCGGGGAGCAAAGAGACCCAGTACTTC
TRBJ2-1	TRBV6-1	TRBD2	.	CASSFSGGADEQFF	TGTGCCAGCAGCTTTAGCGGGGGGGCGGATGAGCAGTTCTTC
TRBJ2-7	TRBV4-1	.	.	CASSHRVGGSYEQYF	TGCGCCAGCAGCCACAGGGTCGGGGGCTCCTACGAGCAGTACTTC
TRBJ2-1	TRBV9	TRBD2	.	CASSVGSGTSGIYNEQFF	TGTGCCAGCAGCGTAGGGTCGGGGACTAGCGGGATCTACAATGAGCAGTTCTTC
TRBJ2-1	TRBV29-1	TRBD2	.	CSVTSGTRNYNEQFF	TGCAGCGTGACCTCCGGGACTAGAAATTACAATGAGCAGTTCTTC
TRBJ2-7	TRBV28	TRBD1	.	CASSPQGANEQYF	TGTGCCAGCAGTCCACAGGGGGCAAACGAGCAGTACTTC
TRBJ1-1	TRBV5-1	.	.	CASSLEPSNTEAFF	TGCGCCAGCAGCTTGGAGCCCTCTAACACTGAAGCTTTCTTT
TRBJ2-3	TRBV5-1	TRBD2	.	CASSLGLAFYQTDTQYF	TGCGCCAGCAGCCTCGGACTAGCGTTCTATCAGACAGATACGCAGTATTTT
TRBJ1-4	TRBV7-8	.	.	CASSLGGRARRFNEKLFF	TGTGCCAGCAGCTTAGGAGGCAGGGCCCGCCGTTTCAATGAAAAACTGTTTTTT
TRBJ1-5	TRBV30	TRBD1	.	CAWTSIRDRGNYSNQPQHF	TGTGCCTGGACCTCGATCCGGGACAGGGGGAATTATAGCAATCAGCCCCAGCATTTT
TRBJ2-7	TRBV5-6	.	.	CASSLAAGELYEQYF	TGTGCCAGCAGCTTGGCGGCAGGGGAGCTCTACGAGCAGTACTTC
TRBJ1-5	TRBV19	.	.	CASRVVAEGLNQPQHF	TGTGCCAGTAGGGTGGTGGCGGAGGGACTAAATCAGCCCCAGCATTTT
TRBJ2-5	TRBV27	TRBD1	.	CASSIWDRGRETQYF	TGTGCCAGCAGTATTTGGGACAGGGGGAGAGAGACCCAGTACTTC
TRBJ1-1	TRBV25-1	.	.	CASSELAGANTEAFF	TGTGCCAGCAGTGAATTAGCAGGGGCGAACACTGAAGCTTTCTTT
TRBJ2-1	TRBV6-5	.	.	CASSYAGSSSYNEQFF	TGTGCCAGCAGTTACGCCGGTAGCAGCTCCTACAATGAGCAGTTCTTC
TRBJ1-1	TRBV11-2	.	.	CASSSSGGGNTEAFF	TGTGCCAGCAGCTCGTCGGGAGGGGGAAACACTGAAGCTTTCTTT
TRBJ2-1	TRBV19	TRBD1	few	CASSIQGVYNEQFF	TGTGCCAGTAGTATACAGGGGGTCTACAATGAGCAGTTCTTC
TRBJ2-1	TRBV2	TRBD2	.	CASSDRAGGRNEQFF	TGTGCCAGCAGTGATCGAGCGGGGGGGCGCAATGAGCAGTTCTTC
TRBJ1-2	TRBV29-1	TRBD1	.	CSVLAGTGPLHGYTF	TGCAGCGTTTTGGCCGGGACAGGGCCTTTACACGGCTACACCTTC
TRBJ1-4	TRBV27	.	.	CASSLLGASEKLFF	TGTGCCAGCAGTTTACTGGGGGCTAGTGAAAAACTGTTTTTT
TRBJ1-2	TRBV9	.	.	CASSVGGGLDYTF	TGTGCCAGCAGCGTAGGGGGAGGTCTAGACTACACCTTC
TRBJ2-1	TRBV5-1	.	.	CASSLEAGLTYNEQFF	TGCGCCAGCAGCTTGGAGGCAGGGTTAACCTACAATGAGCAGTTCTTC
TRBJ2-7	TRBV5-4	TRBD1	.	CASSSGQGGYEQYF	TGTGCCAGCAGCTCCGGACAGGGAGGTTACGAGCAGTACTTC
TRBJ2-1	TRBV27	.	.	CASSLVPSSYNEQFF	TGTGCCAGCAGTTTAGTCCCGAGCTCCTACAATGAGCAGTTCTTC
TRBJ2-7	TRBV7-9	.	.	CAARDTFYPYEQYF	TGTGCCGCAAGGGACACCTTTTATCCCTACGAGCAGTACTTC
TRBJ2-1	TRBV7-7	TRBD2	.	CASSQGEAGGYNEQFF	TGTGCCAGCAGCCAAGGGGAAGCGGGAGGGTACAATGAGCAGTTCTTC
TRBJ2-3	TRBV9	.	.	CASSPQGMGSDTQYF	TGTGCCAGCAGCCCCCAGGGGATGGGGTCAGATACGCAGTATTTT
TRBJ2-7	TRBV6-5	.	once	CASSYWSGLAAHEQYF	TGTGCCAGCAGTTACTGGTCCGGACTGGCGGCACACGAGCAGTACTTC
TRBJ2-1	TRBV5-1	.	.	CASQSSNEQFF	TGCGCCAGCCAGTCTTCGAATGAGCAGTTCTTC
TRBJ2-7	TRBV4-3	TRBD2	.	CASRPRAGGSYEQYF	TGCGCCAGCAGACCTCGGGCGGGGGGCTCCTACGAGCAGTACTTC
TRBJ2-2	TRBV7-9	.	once	CASSLGAPERELFF	TGTGCCAGCAGCTTAGGGGCCCCAGAGCGGGAGCTGTTTTTT
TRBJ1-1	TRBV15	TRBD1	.	CATSRDSRQGDTEAFF	TGTGCCACCAGCAGAGATTCGAGACAGGGGGACACTGAAGCTTTCTTT
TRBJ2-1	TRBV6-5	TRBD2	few	CASSYGTSYNEQFF	TGTGCCAGCAGTTACGGGACTAGCTACAATGAGCAGTTCTTC
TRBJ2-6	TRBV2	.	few	CASRWTVNSGANVLTF	TGTGCCAGCAGATGGACAGTAAACTCTGGGGCCAACGTCCTGACTTTC
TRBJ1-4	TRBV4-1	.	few	CASSQVRQENEKLFF	TGCGCCAGCAGCCAAGTTCGGCAGGAAAATGAAAAACTGTTTTTT
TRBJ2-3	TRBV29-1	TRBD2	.	CSVVPLAGARTDTQYF	TGCAGCGTCGTACCGCTAGCGGGGGCCCGCACAGATACGCAGTATTTT
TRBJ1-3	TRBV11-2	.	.	CASSLLIAGNTIYF	TGTGCCAGCAGCTTATTAATTGCTGGAAACACCATATATTTT
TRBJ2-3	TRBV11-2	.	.	CASSLGSDTQYF	TGTGCCAGCAGCTTAGGTTCGGATACGCAGTATTTT
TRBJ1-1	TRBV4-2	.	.	CASSQPGEVTEAFF	TGTGCCAGCAGCCAACCGGGAGAGGTGACTGAAGCTTTCTTT
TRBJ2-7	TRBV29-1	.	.	CSAGQNYEQYF	TGCAGCGCGGGACAAAACTACGAGCAGTACTTC
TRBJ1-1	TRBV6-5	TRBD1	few	CASSAARDSTLEAFF	TGTGCCAGCAGTGCGGCCAGGGACAGCACCCTTGAAGCTTTCTTT
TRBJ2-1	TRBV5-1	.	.	CASSSLGGGLFF	TGCGCCAGCAGCTCCCTAGGGGGGGGTTTGTTCTTC
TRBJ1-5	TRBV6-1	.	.	CASIAGELRQPQHF	TGTGCCAGCATTGCTGGGGAGTTGCGGCAGCCCCAGCATTTT
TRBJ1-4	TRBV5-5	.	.	CASSLFLGADEKLFF	TGTGCCAGCAGCTTGTTTCTTGGAGCCGATGAAAAACTGTTTTTT